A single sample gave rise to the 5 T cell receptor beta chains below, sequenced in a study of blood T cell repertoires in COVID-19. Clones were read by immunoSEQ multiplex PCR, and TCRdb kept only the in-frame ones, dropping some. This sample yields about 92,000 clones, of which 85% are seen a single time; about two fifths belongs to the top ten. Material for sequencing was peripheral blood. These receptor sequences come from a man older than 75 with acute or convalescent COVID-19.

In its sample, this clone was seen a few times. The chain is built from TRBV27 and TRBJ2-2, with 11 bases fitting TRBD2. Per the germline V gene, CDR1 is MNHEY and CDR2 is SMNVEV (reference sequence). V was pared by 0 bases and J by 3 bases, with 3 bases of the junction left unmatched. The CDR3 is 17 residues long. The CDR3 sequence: CASSLSPGLADTGELFF. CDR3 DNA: TGTGCCAGCAGTTTATCCCCGGGACTAGCGGACACCGGGGAGCTGTTTTTT.

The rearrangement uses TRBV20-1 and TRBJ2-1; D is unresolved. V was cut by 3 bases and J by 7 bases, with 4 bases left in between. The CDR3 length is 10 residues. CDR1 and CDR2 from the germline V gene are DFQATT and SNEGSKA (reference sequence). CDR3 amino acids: CSASQNEQFF. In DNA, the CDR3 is TGCAGTGCTAGCCAGAATGAGCAGTTCTTC.

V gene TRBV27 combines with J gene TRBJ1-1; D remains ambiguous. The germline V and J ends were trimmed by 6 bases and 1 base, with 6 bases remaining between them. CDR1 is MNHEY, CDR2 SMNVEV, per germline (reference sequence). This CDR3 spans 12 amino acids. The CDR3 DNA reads TGTGCCAGCAGGACTGCGAACACTGAAGCTTTCTTT. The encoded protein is CASRTANTEAFF.

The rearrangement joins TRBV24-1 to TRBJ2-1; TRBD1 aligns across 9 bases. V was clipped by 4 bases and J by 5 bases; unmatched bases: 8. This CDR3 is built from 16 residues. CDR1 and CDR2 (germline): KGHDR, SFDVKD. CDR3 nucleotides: TGTGCCACCAGTGACTGGGGACAGGGACTGAACAATGAGCAGTTCTTC. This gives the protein CATSDWGQGLNNEQFF.

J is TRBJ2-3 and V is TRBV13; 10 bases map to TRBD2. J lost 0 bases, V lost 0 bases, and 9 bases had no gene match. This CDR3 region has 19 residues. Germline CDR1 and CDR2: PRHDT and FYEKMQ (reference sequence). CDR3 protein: CASSLGRLAGFTSTDTQYF. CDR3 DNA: TGTGCCAGCAGCTTAGGGAGACTAGCGGGCTTTACTAGCACAGATACGCAGTATTTT.